This TCR beta chain was documented in a study of CD8 T cells in ankylosing spondylitis. Study conclusions and caveats: Several of the motif variants were reported before in synovial fluid and blood from reactive arthritis. Disease-linked clones, CD8+, were relatively rare in peripheral blood. Seemingly characteristic of ankylosing spondylitis blood was a TCR beta motif consisting of eight highly homologous variants. According to the report, clones linked to the disease were significantly enriched in matched synovial fluid samples taken from ankylosing spondylitis patients.

Trimming cost V 7 bases and J 7 bases; bases outside gene matches: 4. This CDR3 has 12 amino acids. This clonotype was seen ten or more times. Antigen specificity is unknown. Quantitative 5'-RACE with molecular barcodes generated TCR beta libraries. TCRdb processed the 5' RACE reads anew with MiXCR; each CDR3 protein has one entry. The profile shows 75,000 to 95,000 distinct CDR3 sequences, just under 9% of them singletons. The TCR comes from a male donor with ankylosing spondylitis. The sequenced material came from blood, either unsorted or a sorted T cell fraction (not recorded which). This sequence joins TRBV12-3 or TRBV12-4 and TRBJ2-1; 7 bases line up with TRBD2. The chain's CDR3 is CASTHGGNEQFF. For the CDR3, the DNA is TGTGCCAGCACCCACGGGGGGAATGAGCAGTTCTTC.